The sequence of this T cell receptor beta chain was determined in a study of blood T cells in healthy people across ages. Together with a sample-barcoded 5' primer, a J-beta primer mix was included in a second PCR lasting about 7 to 11 cycles. TCRdb re-called the 5' RACE reads with MiXCR, one entry per CDR3 protein. This sample yields around 970,000 distinct CDR3 sequences, of which roughly 51% are seen a single time; about 22% belongs to the top ten. Trimming cost V 0 bases and J 0 bases, with 10 bases left between them. Germline CDR1 reads SEHNR; CDR2 reads FQNEAQ (reference sequence). The CDR3 has 16 amino acids.

What was sequenced was blood. The sequence came from a woman aged 55-69 years in good health. The rearrangement joins TRBV7-9 to TRBJ2-3, with TRBD1 as a possible D gene (6 bases). This CDR3 is CASSLAGTQSTDTQYF. CDR3 nucleotides: TGTGCCAGCAGCTTAGCCGGGACACAAAGCACAGATACGCAGTATTTT.